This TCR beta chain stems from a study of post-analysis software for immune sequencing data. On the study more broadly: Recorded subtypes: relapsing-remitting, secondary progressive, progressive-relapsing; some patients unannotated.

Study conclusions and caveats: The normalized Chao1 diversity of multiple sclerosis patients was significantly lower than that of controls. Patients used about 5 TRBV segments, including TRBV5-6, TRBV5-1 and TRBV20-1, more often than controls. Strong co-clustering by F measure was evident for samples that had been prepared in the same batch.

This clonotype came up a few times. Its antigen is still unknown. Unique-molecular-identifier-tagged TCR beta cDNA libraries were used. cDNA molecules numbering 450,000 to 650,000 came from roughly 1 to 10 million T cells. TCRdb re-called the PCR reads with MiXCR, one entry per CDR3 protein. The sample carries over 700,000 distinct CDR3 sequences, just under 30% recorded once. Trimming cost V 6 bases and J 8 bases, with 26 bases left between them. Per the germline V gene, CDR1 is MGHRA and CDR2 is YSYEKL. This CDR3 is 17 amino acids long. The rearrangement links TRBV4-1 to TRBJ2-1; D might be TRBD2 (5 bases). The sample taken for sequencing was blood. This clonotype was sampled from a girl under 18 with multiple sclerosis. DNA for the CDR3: TGCGCCAGCAGGAACGGGGTGGGGAAAAGTGAATACCATGAGCAGTTCTTC. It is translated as CASRNGVGKSEYHEQFF.